The 10 T cell receptor beta chains below come from one sample, sequenced in a study of shared clonotypes between healthy human individuals (TCRdb year 2020). The library came from the immunoSEQ multiplex PCR assay. Here the immuneACCESS table is served through TCRdb, limited to in-frame sequences with V and J called. Missing clones are a known gap in these copies; in checked studies unresolved V genes cover under half, and the rest lacks a known reason. A total of a few million clones appear in this sample, around 93% of them only once. The ten largest clones capture over 1.5% of the sample. For the CD8 naive samples, CD45RO-negative cells were positively selected for CCR7, yielding a CD45RA+CCR7+ population from which TemRA cells were excluded. Sequences were obtained from naive CD8+ T cells from PBMCs. In light of the paper, this sample's cell subset or site label describes: CD45RA+CCR7+. The receptor source for this set is a man between 18 and 29 years old in good health. Some clones in this sample may be carry-over from other donors' samples.

This clone was found once. This chain connects TRBV10-3 to TRBJ2-1; D gene uncertain. CDR3 length equals 13 residues. V was cut by 10 bases and J by 8 bases, with 18 bases left in between. CDR1 and CDR2 (germline): ENHRY, SYGVKD. Here the CDR3 DNA reads TGTGCCACCCTTGGGCAGGCCATTGATGAGCAGTTCTTC. Translating gives CATLGQAIDEQFF.

In the case of this clone: The sample carries other DNA sequences with the same CDR3. The chain carries TRBV9 and TRBJ2-7, with no clear D. Germline CDR1 reads SGDLS; CDR2 reads YYNGEE. V was trimmed by 0 bases and J by 0 bases, leaving 10 bases between them. The CDR3 is 15 amino acids. The CDR3 sequence is CASSVADSSSYEQYF. In nucleotides, the CDR3 is TGTGCCAGCAGCGTAGCAGACTCTAGCTCCTACGAGCAGTACTTC.

The chain joins TRBV19 to TRBJ2-7; D unclear. This CDR3 has 14 amino acids. CDR1 is LNHDA, CDR2 SQIVND, per germline (reference sequence). The V end lost 5 bases, the J end lost 4 bases, and 15 bases lay between the germline ends. CDR3 region: CASSPFGPPYEQYF. The CDR3 nucleotides are TGTGCCAGTAGTCCATTCGGACCTCCATACGAGCAGTACTTC. Full variable domain (remainder filled in from reference TRBV19 and TRBJ2-7): DGGITQSPKYLFRKEGQNVTLSCEQNLNHDAMYWYRQDPGQGLRLIYYSQIVNDFQKGDIAEGYSVSREKKESFPLTVTSAQKNPTAFYLCASSPFGPPYEQYFGPGTRLTVT.

The genes are TRBV7-9 and TRBJ2-7; weak D call: TRBD1 (7 bases). The CDR3 spans 17 residues. Deletions cut 3 bases from V and 0 bases from J, with 18 bases between. Per the germline V gene, CDR1 is SEHNR and CDR2 is FQNEAQ (reference sequence). The CDR3 loop is CASSFPQGGQSSYEQYF. The CDR3 DNA reads TGTGCCAGCAGCTTCCCCCAGGGGGGACAATCCTCCTACGAGCAGTACTTC.

This clone has only one observation. The chain recombines TRBV10-3 with TRBJ2-2; D not resolved. Looked up from germline, CDR1 is ENHRY and CDR2 is SYGVKD. V was cut by 2 bases and J by 7 bases, with 14 bases left in between. The CDR3 extends over 15 amino acids. The CDR3 reads CAISEPRARSGELFF. In DNA form, the CDR3 reads TGTGCCATCAGTGAGCCCCGGGCCCGGAGCGGGGAGCTGTTTTTT.

This chain links TRBV7-9 with TRBJ2-1; maybe TRBD2 (6 bases). CDR3 size: 17 residues. The germline V and J ends were trimmed by 2 bases and 4 bases, with 18 bases remaining between them. CDR1 SEHNR and CDR2 FQNEAQ come from the germline V gene (reference sequence). This CDR3 is CASSLFTASEMYNEQFF. The CDR3 DNA follows: TGTGCCAGCAGCTTATTTACCGCTAGCGAGATGTACAATGAGCAGTTCTTC. The entire variable domain, with the rest obtained from reference TRBV7-9 and TRBJ2-1, is as follows: DTGVSQNPRHKITKRGQNVTFRCDPISEHNRLYWYRQTLGQGPEFLTYFQNEAQLEKSRLLSDRFSAERPKGSFSTLEIQRTEQGDSAMYLCASSLFTASEMYNEQFFGPGTRLTVL.

The V and J genes are TRBV5-6 and TRBJ2-7; TRBD1 agrees at 7 bases. J gave up 2 bases and V 4 bases, and 6 bases lay outside the gene matches. Germline CDR1 is SGHDT and CDR2 is YYEEEE. The CDR3 totals 14 residues. CDR3 sequence (DNA): TGTGCCAGCAGCATGAGGACAGGACCCTACGAGCAGTACTTC. Encoded protein: CASSMRTGPYEQYF. The entire variable domain, with the rest obtained from reference TRBV5-6 and TRBJ2-7, is as follows: DAGVTQSPTHLIKTRGQQVTLRCSPKSGHDTVSWYQQALGQGPQFIFQYYEEEERQRGNFPDRFSGHQFPNYSSELNVNALLLGDSALYLCASSMRTGPYEQYFGPGTRLTVT.

V is TRBV28 and J is TRBJ2-5; D is possibly TRBD2 (5 bases). The DNA end lines up better with TRBJ2-7; the J call may be wrong. This CDR3 has 14 residues. CDR1 MDHEN and CDR2 SYDVKM come from the germline V gene. CDR3 DNA sequence: TGTGCCAGCGGGAGAGAAGGACTTTCCTACGAGCAGTACTTC. It codes for CASGREGLSYEQYF.

The chain links TRBV4-3 to TRBJ1-1; 11 nucleotides line up with TRBD1. J gave up 5 bases and V 0 bases, and 5 bases lay outside the gene matches. Per germline, CDR1 LGHNA and CDR2 YSLEER. The CDR3 is 16 residues long. CDR3 amino acids: CASSQDLGTGGTEAFF. In nucleotides, the CDR3 is TGCGCCAGCAGCCAAGACCTTGGGACAGGGGGAACTGAAGCTTTCTTT.

The gene calls are TRBV19 and TRBJ2-4; TRBD1 matches 10 bases. The CDR3 is made up of 16 amino acids. Germline CDR1 and CDR2: LNHDA and SQIVND (reference sequence). V lost 6 bases and J lost 2; bases outside the gene matches: 7. CDR3 amino acids: CASRTGGDLTKNIQYF. The CDR3 DNA is TGTGCCAGTAGGACAGGGGGCGACTTGACCAAAAACATTCAGTACTTC. Filled out from reference TRBV19 and TRBJ2-4, the complete variable domain reads DGGITQSPKYLFRKEGQNVTLSCEQNLNHDAMYWYRQDPGQGLRLIYYSQIVNDFQKGDIAEGYSVSREKKESFPLTVTSAQKNPTAFYLCASRTGGDLTKNIQYFGAGTRLSVL.